This TCR beta chain appears in the sequencing data of a study of T cell responses to AZD1222 COVID-19 vaccine. Notes on the study in general: Donors were largely white British and mainly female; clonal diversity was possibly underestimated. Baseline testing showed seropositivity in only a handful of AZD1222 recipients.

Profiled with immunoSEQ multiplex PCR; TCRdb holds only in-frame clones, not every one. The sample lists some 120,000 clones; over 75% were seen once. There are 15 residues in the CDR3. Trimming left V 0 bases short and J 0 bases short, with 10 bases between. CDR1 is SGHRS, CDR2 YFSETQ, per germline. A note on this clone: What it binds is unknown.

V is TRBV5-1 and J is TRBJ2-7; tentative D call: TRBD1 (6 bases). This material consisted of peripheral blood, taken on day 0 of MenACWY control vaccination. The receptor was derived from an adult in good health. The CDR3 sequence: CASSLAAGVSYEQYF. The CDR3 DNA sequence: TGCGCCAGCAGCTTGGCGGCAGGGGTCTCCTACGAGCAGTACTTC.